This T cell receptor beta chain stems from a study of T cell responses to AZD1222 COVID-19 vaccine. Findings of the study overall: Only after the peak T cell response were repertoires sampled. There were mostly white British donors and more females than males, and clonal diversity was possibly underestimated.

The germline CDR1 and CDR2 sequences are MDHEN and SYDVKM. Trimming pared 8 bases from V and 4 bases from J, leaving 11 bases between. This CDR3 is built from 13 residues. Produced via immunoSEQ multiplex PCR; TCRdb's table is partial and in-frame only. The data show about 120,000 clones, with about nine tenths seen just once and over 4% held by the top ten. About this clone itself: Its specificity is not known.

This sequence joins TRBV28 and TRBJ2-2, with no clear D. This TCR was recovered from an adult who received the MenACWY meningococcal vaccine as a control. Sequences were derived from peripheral blood, sampled 28 days after the second dose of the MenACWY control vaccine. The chain's CDR3 is CASVFRFTGELFF. Written as DNA, the CDR3 is TGTGCCAGCGTTTTCCGTTTCACCGGGGAGCTGTTTTTT.